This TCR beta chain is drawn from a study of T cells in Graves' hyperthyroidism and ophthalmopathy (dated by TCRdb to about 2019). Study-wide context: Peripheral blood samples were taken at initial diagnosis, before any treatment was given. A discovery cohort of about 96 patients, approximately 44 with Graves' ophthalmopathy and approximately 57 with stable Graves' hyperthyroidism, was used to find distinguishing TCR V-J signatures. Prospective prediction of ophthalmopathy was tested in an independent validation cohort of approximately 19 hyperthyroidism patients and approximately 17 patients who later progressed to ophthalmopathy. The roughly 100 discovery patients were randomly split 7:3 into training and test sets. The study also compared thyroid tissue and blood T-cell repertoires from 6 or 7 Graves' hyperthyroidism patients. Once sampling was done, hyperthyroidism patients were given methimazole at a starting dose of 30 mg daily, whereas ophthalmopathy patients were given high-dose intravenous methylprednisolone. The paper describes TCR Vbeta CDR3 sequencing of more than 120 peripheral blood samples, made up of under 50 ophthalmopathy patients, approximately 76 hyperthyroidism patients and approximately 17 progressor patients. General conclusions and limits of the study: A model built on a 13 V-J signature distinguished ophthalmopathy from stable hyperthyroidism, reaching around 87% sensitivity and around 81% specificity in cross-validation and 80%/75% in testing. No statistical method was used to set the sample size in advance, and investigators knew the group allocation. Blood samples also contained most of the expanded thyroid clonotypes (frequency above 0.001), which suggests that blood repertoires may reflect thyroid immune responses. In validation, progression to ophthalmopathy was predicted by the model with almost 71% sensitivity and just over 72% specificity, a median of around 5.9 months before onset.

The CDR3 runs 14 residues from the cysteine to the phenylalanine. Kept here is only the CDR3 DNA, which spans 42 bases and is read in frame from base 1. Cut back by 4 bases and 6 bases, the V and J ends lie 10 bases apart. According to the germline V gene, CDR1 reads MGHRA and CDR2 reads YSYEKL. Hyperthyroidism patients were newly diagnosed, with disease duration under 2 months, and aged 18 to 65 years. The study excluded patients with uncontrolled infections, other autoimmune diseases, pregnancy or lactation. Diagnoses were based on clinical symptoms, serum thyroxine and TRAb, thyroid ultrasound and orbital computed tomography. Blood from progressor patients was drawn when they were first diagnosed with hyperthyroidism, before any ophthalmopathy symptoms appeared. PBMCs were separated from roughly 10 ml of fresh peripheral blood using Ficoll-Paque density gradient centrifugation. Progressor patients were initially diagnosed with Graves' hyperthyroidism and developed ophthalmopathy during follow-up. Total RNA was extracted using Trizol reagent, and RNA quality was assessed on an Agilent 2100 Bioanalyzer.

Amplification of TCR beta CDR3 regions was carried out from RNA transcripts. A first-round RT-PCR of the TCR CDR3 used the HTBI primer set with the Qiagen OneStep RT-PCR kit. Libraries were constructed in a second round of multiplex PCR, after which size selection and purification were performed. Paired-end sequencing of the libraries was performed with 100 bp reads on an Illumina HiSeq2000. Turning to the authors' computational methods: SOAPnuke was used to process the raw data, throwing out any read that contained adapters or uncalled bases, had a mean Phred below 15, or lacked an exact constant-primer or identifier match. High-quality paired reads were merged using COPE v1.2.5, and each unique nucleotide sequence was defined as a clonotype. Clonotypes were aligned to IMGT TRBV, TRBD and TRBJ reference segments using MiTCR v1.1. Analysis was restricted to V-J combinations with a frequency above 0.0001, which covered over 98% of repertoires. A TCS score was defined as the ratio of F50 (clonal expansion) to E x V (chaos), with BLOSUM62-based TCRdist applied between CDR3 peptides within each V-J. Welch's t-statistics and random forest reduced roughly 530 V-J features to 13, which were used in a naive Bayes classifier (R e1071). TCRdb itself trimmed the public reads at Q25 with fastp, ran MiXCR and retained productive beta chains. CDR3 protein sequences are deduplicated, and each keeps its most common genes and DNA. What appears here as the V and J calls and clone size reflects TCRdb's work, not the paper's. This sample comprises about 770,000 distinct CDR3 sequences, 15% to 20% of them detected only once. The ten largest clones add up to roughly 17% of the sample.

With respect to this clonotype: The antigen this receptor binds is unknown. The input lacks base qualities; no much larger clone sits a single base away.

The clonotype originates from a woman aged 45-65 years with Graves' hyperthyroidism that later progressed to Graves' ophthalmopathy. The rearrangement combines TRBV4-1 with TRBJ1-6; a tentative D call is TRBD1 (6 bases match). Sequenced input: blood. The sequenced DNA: TGCGCCAGCAGCCCGGACAGCTCTAATTCACCCCTCCACTTT. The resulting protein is CASSPDSSNSPLHF.